These 18 T cell receptor beta chains came from one sample sequenced in a study of CD4 and CD8 cells across lung adenocarcinoma regions. MiXCR, applied by TCRdb to the PCR reads, yields one record per CDR3 protein. The profile covers more than 11,000 distinct CDR3 sequences, with roughly 40% appearing a single time and 15% to 20% taken by the ten largest. The sequencing sample was made of CD4+ T cells from the center of a lung tumor. The receptors were gathered from a male donor with lung adenocarcinoma. The CD4 and CD8 labels of this study may be unreliable.

This clonotype was seen only a few times. The V gene is TRBV6-1, the J gene TRBJ1-2; tentatively, D is TRBD1 (6 bases). Germline values: CDR1 MNHNS, CDR2 SASEGT. V lost 6 bases and J 1 base, leaving 15 bases between the germline ends. The length of the CDR3 is 15 residues. The CDR3 loop reads CASRPGGGSNYGYTF. In DNA form, the CDR3 reads TGTGCCAGCAGGCCCGGGGGGGGCAGTAACTATGGCTACACCTTC.

In its sample, this clonotype ranks as medium-sized (0.01 to 0.1%). This chain links TRBV7-2 with TRBJ2-1; TRBD2 might be the D (5 bases). The CDR3 has 14 residues. Germline V gene data show CDR1 as SGHTA and CDR2 as FQGNSA. V was clipped by 3 bases and J by 2 bases, with 8 bases between them. CDR3: CASSFARAYNEQFF. The CDR3 nucleotides are TGTGCCAGCAGCTTCGCGAGGGCCTACAATGAGCAGTTCTTC.

The chain is built from TRBV4-1 and TRBJ2-1; 7 nucleotides align to TRBD2. The germline V gene encodes CDR1 MGHRA and CDR2 YSYEKL. Trimming removed 3 bases from V and 14 bases from J; junction bases left unmatched: 7. CDR3 size: 12 residues. The CDR3 loop is CASSQHGLEKFF. The DNA for the CDR3 is TGCGCCAGCAGCCAGCACGGACTAGAGAAGTTCTTC.

CDR3: CASRRDHRNTEAFF. Written as DNA, the CDR3 is TGTGCCAGCAGGCGGGACCACAGGAACACTGAAGCTTTCTTT. The chain combines TRBV6-1 with TRBJ1-1; tentative D call: TRBD1 (5 bases). This CDR3 is 14 amino acids long. Deletions cut 6 bases from V and 1 base from J, with 12 bases between. CDR1 MNHNS and CDR2 SASEGT come from the germline V gene.

This clonotype has at least ten counts. V is TRBV6-1 and J is TRBJ1-3; D is unclear. V was pared by 3 bases and J by 0 bases, with 9 bases between. This CDR3 spans 15 amino acids. Germline V gene lookup returns CDR1 MNHNS and CDR2 SASEGT. The CDR3 DNA sequence: TGTGCCAGCAGTGACAGAGGCGACTCTGGAAACACCATATATTTT. Amino acid sequence: CASSDRGDSGNTIYF.

This clonotype was recorded many times. V and J are TRBV6-5 and TRBJ1-1, with D perhaps TRBD1 (5 bases). From germline, CDR1 is MNHEY and CDR2 SVGAGI. This CDR3 is 14 amino acids long. Deletions cut 5 bases from V and 3 bases from J, with 13 bases between. CDR3: CASSPPGVHTEAFF. The CDR3 DNA reads as TGTGCCAGCAGTCCCCCGGGGGTTCACACTGAAGCTTTCTTT.

This clonotype was observed at least ten times. This rearrangement joins TRBV20-1 to TRBJ2-1, with TRBD1 matching over 7 bases. CDR1 and CDR2 from the germline V gene are DFQATT and SNEGSKA (reference sequence). The V and J ends lost 0 bases and 6 bases, in that order; junction bases with no gene match: 5. There are 14 residues in the CDR3. CDR3 bases: TGCAGTGCTAGAGATCAGTGGACAGGCAATGAGCAGTTCTTC. Its protein product is CSARDQWTGNEQFF.

Ten or more counts support this clonotype. CDR3 in DNA: TGTGCCAGCAGCTTGGGACAGGGGACGTTTGAGACCCAGTACTTC. Translated, it gives CASSLGQGTFETQYF. This chain uses TRBV11-3 with TRBJ2-5, with TRBD1 identical over 10 bases. The germline V gene encodes CDR1 SGHNT and CDR2 YENEEA. The CDR3 loop spans 15 amino acids. The V segment lost 3 bases and the J segment 5 bases; nucleotides outside the gene matches: 6.

This clonotype occurred a few times. The chain carries TRBV20-1 and TRBJ2-3, with D hard to call. Deletions cut 2 bases from V and 2 bases from J, with 8 bases between. Germline-derived CDR1 and CDR2 are DFQATT and SNEGSKA (reference sequence). CDR3 length: 13 amino acids. CDR3 DNA sequence: TGCAGTGCTAGAATCCCAGTCACAGATACGCAGTATTTT. Translating it yields CSARIPVTDTQYF.

As for this clonotype: One end of the junction does not line up with germline, which may come from a read error. This chain connects TRBV10-3 to TRBJ2-3; D could derive from TRBD1 or TRBD2 (6 bases each). The CDR3 sequence is 15 residues long. Germline V gives CDR1 ENHRY, CDR2 SYGVKD. The CDR3 DNA reads TGTGCCGCGGCGCATGGGGGCGGGGACCCAGAGACGCAGTATTTT. Its protein is CAAAHGGGDPETQYF.

This clonotype was seen more than once but under ten times. The J gene is TRBJ2-2, the V gene TRBV10-2; no definite D call. The CDR3 spans 14 residues. Trimming cost V 9 bases and J 2 bases, with 13 bases left between them. The germline V gene has CDR1 WSHSY and CDR2 SAAADI. The CDR3 DNA reads as TGCGCCAGTTTGGACGGATATAACACCGGGGAGCTGTTTTTT. Encoded protein: CASLDGYNTGELFF.

In DNA, the CDR3 is TGTGCCATCAGGGGTGGGGGGAGTGGGAATTGGGGCCCAGATACCCAGTACTTC. Its protein is CAIRGGGSGNWGPDTQYF. The rearrangement uses TRBV10-3 and TRBJ2-3; TRBD2 is a possible D gene (6 bases). TRBJ2-5 explains the end of the DNA better; the J call may be wrong. CDR1 and CDR2 from the germline V gene are ENHRY and SYGVKD. The CDR3 consists of 18 residues.

CDR3 DNA: TGTGCCAGCAGCCAAGATCTATTCGGGACTGAGCAGTTCTTC. Translation: CASSQDLFGTEQFF. The chain couples TRBV3-1 to TRBJ2-3; perhaps D is TRBD1 or TRBD2 (5 bases each). Judging by the DNA end, TRBJ2-1 fits better; the J call may be wrong. There are 14 residues in the CDR3. CDR1 and CDR2 from the germline V gene are LGHDT and YNNKEL (reference sequence).

This clonotype was seen at least ten times. This clone may be a read error of a much larger clone one base away. The chain links TRBV6-1 to TRBJ2-1; D ambiguous. Trimming pared 5 bases from V and 13 bases from J, leaving 21 bases between. The CDR3 runs to 14 residues. CDR1 and CDR2 (germline): MNHNS, SASEGT. DNA of the CDR3: TGTGCCAGCAGTCCGGGCTTGCCTCCAGAGACCCAGTTCTTC. This translates into CASSPGLPPETQFF.

On this clonotype: An end of the junction differs from the germline gene, which may be a read error. V usage is TRBV7-6 and J usage is TRBJ2-5, with D possibly called TRBD1 or TRBD2 (6 bases each). The CDR3 runs 16 residues. Germline V lookup: CDR1 SGHVS, CDR2 FNYEAQ. The CDR3 loop is CASAGPGGRDQETQYF. In nucleotides, the CDR3 is TGTGCCAGCGCGGGGCCCGGGGGCCGGGACCAAGAGACGCAGTATTTC.

In this sample, this clonotype turned up many times. The rearrangement links TRBV6-2 or TRBV6-3 to TRBJ2-5; D not certain. Judging by the DNA end, TRBJ2-7 fits better; the J call may be wrong. The CDR3 length is 10 residues. CDR1 is MNHEY and CDR2 is SVGEGT in the germline V gene. The CDR3, as DNA: TGTGCCAGCAGTTGGTACGAGCAGTACTTC. It specifies CASSWYEQYF.

There are many counts of this clonotype. This chain connects TRBV7-2 to TRBJ1-2; D is uncertain. CDR1 and CDR2 from the germline V gene are SGHTA and FQGNSA. The CDR3 length is 13 residues. The V end was cut by 3 bases, the J end by 4 bases, with 9 bases between. The CDR3 spells CASSFTGSYGYTF. CDR3 DNA: TGTGCCAGCAGCTTTACTGGGAGCTATGGCTACACCTTC.

This clonotype was counted between two and nine times. In DNA, the CDR3 is TGTGCCAGCAGGCTACACAAAGATACGCAGTATTTT. Amino acids: CASRLHKDTQYF. V is TRBV6-1 and J is TRBJ2-3; no firm D call. Trimming removed 6 bases at V and 5 bases at J, with 9 bases between. CDR3 size: 12 residues. Germline assignment: CDR1 MNHNS and CDR2 SASEGT.